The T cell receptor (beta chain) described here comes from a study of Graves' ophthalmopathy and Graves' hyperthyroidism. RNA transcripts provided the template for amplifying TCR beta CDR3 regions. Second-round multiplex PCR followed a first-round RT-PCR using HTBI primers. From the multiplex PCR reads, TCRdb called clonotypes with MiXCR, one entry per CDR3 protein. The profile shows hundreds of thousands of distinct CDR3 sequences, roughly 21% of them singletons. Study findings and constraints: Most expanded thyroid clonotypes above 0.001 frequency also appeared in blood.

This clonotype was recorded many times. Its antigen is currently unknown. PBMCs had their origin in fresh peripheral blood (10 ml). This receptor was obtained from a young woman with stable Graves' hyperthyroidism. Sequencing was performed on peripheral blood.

The CDR3 region is CASSVEGGQETQYF. In DNA, the CDR3 is TGTGCCAGCAGCGTAGAGGGGGGGCAAGAGACCCAGTACTTC. V gene TRBV9 combines with J gene TRBJ2-5, with D possibly being TRBD2 (7 bases). CDR3 length: 14 residues. Germline V CDR1 and CDR2: SGDLS, YYNGEE. V was shortened by 0 bases and J by 2 bases, with 8 bases between the two germline ends.